This TCR beta chain was identified in a study of vaccination effects on CD4 cells after COVID-19. Broader study findings: After vaccination of healthy people, only 1 of 255 vaccine-induced clones cross-reacted with common cold coronaviruses.

Sequencing was preceded by expansion of antigen-specific CD4+ T cells with viral peptide pools in the ViraFEST assay. The culture ran for around 10 days before CD4+ T cells were isolated. Vaccinated recipients, who were negative for nucleocapsid antibodies, had no history of SARS-CoV-2 infection. The authors replaced half the medium with IL-2 medium on days 3 and 7. The repertoire was sequenced with immunoSEQ multiplex PCR; TCRdb's copy has only in-frame clones and lacks some. The sample contains some 52,000 clones, roughly three quarters of which appear only once. CDR1 is SQVTM and CDR2 is ANQGSEA in the germline V gene. J was trimmed by 13 bases and V by 3 bases; bases with no gene match: 8. This CDR3 contains 12 residues. In the case of this clone: Its antigen is undetermined.

The clonotype was recovered from a human donor who received a COVID-19 vaccine. The rearrangement links TRBV29-1 to TRBJ2-5, with TRBD1 matching 10 bases. The material sequenced was CD4+ T cells from PBMCs cultured with HCoV-OC43 spike peptides, taken before COVID-19 vaccination. The subset is: HCoV-OC43 spike overlapping peptide pool stimulation. The CDR3 sequence: CSVDSGQGVRYF. CDR3 sequence (DNA): TGCAGCGTTGATAGTGGACAGGGGGTAAGGTACTTC.